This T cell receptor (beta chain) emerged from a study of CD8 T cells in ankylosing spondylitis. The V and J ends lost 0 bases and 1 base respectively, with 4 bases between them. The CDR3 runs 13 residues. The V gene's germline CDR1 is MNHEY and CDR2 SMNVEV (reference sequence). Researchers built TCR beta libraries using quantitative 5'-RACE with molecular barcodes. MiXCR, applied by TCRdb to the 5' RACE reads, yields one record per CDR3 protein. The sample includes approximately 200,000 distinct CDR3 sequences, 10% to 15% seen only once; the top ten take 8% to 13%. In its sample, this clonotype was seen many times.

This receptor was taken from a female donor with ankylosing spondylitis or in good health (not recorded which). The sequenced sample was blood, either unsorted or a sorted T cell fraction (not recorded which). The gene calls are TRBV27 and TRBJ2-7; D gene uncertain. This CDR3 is CASSLSGSYEQYF. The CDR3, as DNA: TGTGCCAGCAGTTTATCAGGGTCCTACGAGCAGTACTTC.